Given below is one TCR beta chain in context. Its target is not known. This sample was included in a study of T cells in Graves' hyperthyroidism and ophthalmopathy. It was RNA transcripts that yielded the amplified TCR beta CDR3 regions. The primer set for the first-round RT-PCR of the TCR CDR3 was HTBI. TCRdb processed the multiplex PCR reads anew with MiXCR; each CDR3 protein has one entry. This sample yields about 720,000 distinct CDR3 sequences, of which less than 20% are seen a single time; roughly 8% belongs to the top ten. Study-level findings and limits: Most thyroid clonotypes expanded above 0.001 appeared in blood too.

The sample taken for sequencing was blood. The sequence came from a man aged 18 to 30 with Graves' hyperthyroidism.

CDR3 DNA: TGTGCCAGCAGACCACAACACCTTGGAAACACCATATATTTT. This codes for CASRPQHLGNTIYF. This chain connects TRBV12-3 or TRBV12-4 to TRBJ1-3; D is uncertain. The V gene lost 6 bases and the J gene lost 3 bases, with 12 bases spanning the gap. The CDR3 runs to 14 residues.